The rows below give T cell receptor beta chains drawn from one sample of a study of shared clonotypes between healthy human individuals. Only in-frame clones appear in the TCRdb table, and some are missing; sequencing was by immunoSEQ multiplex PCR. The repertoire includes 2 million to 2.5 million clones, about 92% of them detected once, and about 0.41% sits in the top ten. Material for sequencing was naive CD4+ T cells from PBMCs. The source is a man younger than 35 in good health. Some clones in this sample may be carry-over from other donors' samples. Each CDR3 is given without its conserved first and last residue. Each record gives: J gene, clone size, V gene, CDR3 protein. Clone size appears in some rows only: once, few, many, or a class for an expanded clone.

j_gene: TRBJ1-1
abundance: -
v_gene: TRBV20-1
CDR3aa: SAYSGTEAF

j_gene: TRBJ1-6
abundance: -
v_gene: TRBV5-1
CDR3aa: ASSLRGQGDNSPLH

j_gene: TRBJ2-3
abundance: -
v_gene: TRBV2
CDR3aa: ASSEGSSSTDTQY

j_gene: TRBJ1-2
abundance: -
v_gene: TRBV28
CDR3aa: ASSLGSGGYT

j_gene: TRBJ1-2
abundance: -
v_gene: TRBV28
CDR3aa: ASSPGTGLFYGYT

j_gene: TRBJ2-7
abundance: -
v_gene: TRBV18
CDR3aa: ASSPRWGGYEQY

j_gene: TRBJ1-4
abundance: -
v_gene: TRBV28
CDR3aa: ASSPGARGGEKLF

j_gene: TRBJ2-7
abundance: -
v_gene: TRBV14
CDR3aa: ASSRQSGPYEQY

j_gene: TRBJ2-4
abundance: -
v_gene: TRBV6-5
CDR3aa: ASSLTGGKAKNIQY

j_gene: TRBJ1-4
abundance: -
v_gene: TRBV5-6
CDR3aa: ASSLTGMTTNEKLF

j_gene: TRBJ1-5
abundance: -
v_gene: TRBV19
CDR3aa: ASSILDRSNQPQH

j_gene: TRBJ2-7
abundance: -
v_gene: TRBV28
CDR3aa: ASSLRPYEQY

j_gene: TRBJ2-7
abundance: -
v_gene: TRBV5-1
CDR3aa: ASSLTSGSYEQY

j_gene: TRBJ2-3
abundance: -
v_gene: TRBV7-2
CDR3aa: ASSETGSDTQY

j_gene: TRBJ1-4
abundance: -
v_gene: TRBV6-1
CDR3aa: ASTRQATNEKLF

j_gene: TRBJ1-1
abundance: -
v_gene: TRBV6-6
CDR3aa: ASSRTGGSNTEAF

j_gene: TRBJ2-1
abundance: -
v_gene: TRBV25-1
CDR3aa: ASSDNEQF

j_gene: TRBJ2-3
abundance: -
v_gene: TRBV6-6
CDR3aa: ASKGEGVTDTQY

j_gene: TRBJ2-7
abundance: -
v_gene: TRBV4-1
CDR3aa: ASSLSPGGEQY

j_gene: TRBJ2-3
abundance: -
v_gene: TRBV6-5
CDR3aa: ASSYGDSFGTQY

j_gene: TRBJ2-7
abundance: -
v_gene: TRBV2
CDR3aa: ASSERLAGGQGYEQY

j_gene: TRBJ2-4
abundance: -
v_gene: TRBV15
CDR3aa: ATSINRVSTKNIQY

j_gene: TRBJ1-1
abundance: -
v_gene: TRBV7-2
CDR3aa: ASSQDRGHTEAF

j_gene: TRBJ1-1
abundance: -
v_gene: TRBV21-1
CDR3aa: ASRTRQGMGVETEAF

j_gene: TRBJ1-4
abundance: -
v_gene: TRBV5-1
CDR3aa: ASGGQPNEKLF

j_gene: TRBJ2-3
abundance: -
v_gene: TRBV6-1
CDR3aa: ATPGGLADTQY

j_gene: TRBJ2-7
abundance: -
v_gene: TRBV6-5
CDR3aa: ASSSTGRTYEQY

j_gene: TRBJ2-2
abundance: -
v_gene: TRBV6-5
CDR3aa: ASSYSTGLGTGELF

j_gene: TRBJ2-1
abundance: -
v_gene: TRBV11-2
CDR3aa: ASSLVDRGRTEQF

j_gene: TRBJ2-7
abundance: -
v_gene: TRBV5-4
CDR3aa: ASSLGSWDEQY

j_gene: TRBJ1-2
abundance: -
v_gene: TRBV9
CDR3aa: ASSVGHPNYGYT

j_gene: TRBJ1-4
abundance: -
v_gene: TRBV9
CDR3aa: ASSVAGGLTNEKLF

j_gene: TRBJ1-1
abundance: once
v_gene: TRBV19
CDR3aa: ASSIVFEAF

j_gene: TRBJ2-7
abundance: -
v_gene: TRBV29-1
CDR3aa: SVPGLAGLEQY

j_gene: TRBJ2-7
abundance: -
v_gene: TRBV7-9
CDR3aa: ASSESGTAGYEQY

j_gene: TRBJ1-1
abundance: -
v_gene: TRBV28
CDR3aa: ASSLGQGNTEAF

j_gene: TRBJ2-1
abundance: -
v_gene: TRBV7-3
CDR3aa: ASSSRPGLGVDEQF